The present T cell receptor (beta chain) was sequenced within a study of radiation and T cells in renal cell carcinoma (dated by TCRdb to between 2020 and 2021). About the investigation overall: Samples came from a clinical trial, in which primary renal cell carcinomas received 15 Gy stereotactic body radiation therapy followed by nephrectomy 4 weeks later. A total of approximately 53 samples underwent TCR beta sequencing, made up of some 26 tumors and roughly 27 peripheral blood samples. A total of approximately 3,800,000 unique CDR3 nucleotide sequences, encoding 2,500,000 or so unique CDR3 amino acid sequences, were found across all 55 or so samples. Broader findings and caveats from the paper: The single-armed trial design could not address effects of radiation dose or scheduling on the TCR repertoire. Blood repertoire dynamics were not followed beyond 4 weeks after treatment. Because pretreatment tumor biopsies were not available, the baseline intratumoral presence of clonotypes could not be determined. An increase in top tumor clonotypes in blood was observed from baseline to 2 weeks post-radiation, followed by contraction by 4 weeks, which was taken to suggest transient expansion of tumor-resident clones.

As regards this clone: What this receptor recognizes is not known. Per-base quality was not reported, and no clone a single base away is much larger than it.

The time point label here, explained by the study, means: baseline pretreatment blood. The treatment or condition label, read with the paper, signifies: 15 Gy SBRT to primary tumor, nephrectomy 4 weeks later. To track tumor-enriched clonotypes, serial peripheral blood was sampled from radiation-treated patients at baseline and at 2 weeks and 4 weeks after SBRT. Every patient had renal cell carcinoma of clear cell pathology. The QIAamp DNA Blood Mini Kit (Qiagen) was used to prepare genomic DNA for TCR sequencing. The analyses included only samples that passed all quality control checks. TCR beta libraries were generated from genomic DNA with the immunoSEQ kit, following the manufacturer's recommendations. To prepare libraries, a first multiplex PCR with proprietary primers was run, followed by a second PCR that added unique barcodes, and a bead cleanup was done after each round. Each sample batch included a kit-provided positive control reaction and a negative control reaction. The final libraries were assessed on an Agilent 4200 TapeStation D1000 ScreenTape, pooled by volume, and quantified by qPCR. Sequencing ran on an Illumina NextSeq500 with a MidOutput 150-cycle cartridge, using 156 Read1 and 15 Index1 cycles with kit custom primers. The pooled library was loaded at approximately 0.97 pM with about 18% PhiX control spiked in. Under the source paper's analysis protocol: Vendor-processed data were analyzed in R, with a clonotype defined as all T cells sharing the same CDR3 nucleotide sequence. For clone abundance analyses, frequencies were normalized to the 10,000 most abundant clones per sample. Before analysis, public T cell clones were removed, and these numbered fewer than five per sample on average. Tumor-enriched and baseline blood-enriched clonotypes were defined by at least a 32-fold difference in abundance between compartments. A beta-binomial differential abundance model was used to identify clonotypes that expanded or contracted between blood time points. Tumor-blood repertoire similarity was measured with the Baroni-Urbani and Buser coefficient, and group comparisons used two-tailed Wilcoxon tests in R. In TCRdb, the immuneACCESS table is reduced to in-frame sequences with V and J assigned. These tables do not hold every clone; where another copy was compared, an unresolved V gene accounts for under half, and the others remain unexplained. V and J calls plus clone size are reproduced from that table; the DNA served to infer D and trimming. This sample holds more than 140,000 clones; around four fifths were observed only once. The ten biggest clones cover under 30% of the sample.

Per the germline V gene (reference sequence), SEHNR is the CDR1 and FQNEAQ is the CDR2. Measured from the cysteine to the phenylalanine, the CDR3 is 12 residues long. Only the CDR3 portion is preserved as DNA: 36 bases, with reading frame beginning at the first base. Relative to germline, V is 2 bases shorter and J is 5 bases shorter, with 6 bases between their ends. This clonotype was obtained from a woman in her forties or fifties with renal cell carcinoma. Sample: blood, taken from a patient whose treatment included radiotherapy and nephrectomy. The chain is assembled from TRBV7-9 and TRBJ2-5; the D gene assignment is ambiguous. In nucleotides, the sequence is TGTGCCAGCAGCTTACGCCCGGAGACCCAGTACTTC. Its protein product is CASSLRPETQYF. Joined to the reference TRBV7-9 and TRBJ2-5 proteins, this CDR3 gives the full variable domain: DTGVSQNPRHKITKRGQNVTFRCDPISEHNRLYWYRQTLGQGPEFLTYFQNEAQLEKSRLLSDRFSAERPKGSFSTLEIQRTEQGDSAMYLCASSLRPETQYFGPGTRLLVL.